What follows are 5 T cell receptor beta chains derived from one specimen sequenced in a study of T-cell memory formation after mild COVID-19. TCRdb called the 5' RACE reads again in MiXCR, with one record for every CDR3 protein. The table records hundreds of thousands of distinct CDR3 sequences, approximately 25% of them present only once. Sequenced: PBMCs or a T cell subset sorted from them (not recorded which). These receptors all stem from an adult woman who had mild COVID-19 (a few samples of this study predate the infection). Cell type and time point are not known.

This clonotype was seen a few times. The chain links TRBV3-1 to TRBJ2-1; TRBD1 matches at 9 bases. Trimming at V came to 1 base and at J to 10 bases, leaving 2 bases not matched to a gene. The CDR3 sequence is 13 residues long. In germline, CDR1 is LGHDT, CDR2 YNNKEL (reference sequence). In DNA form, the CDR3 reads TGTGCCAGCAGCCAAGCCGGGACAGGGGAGCAGTTCTTC. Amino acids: CASSQAGTGEQFF.

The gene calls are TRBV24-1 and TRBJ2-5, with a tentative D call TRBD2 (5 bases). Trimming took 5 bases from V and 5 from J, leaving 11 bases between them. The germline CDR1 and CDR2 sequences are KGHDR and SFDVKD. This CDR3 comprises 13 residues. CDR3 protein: CATSGGGRETQYF. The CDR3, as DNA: TGTGCCACCAGTGGCGGCGGGCGTGAGACCCAGTACTTC.

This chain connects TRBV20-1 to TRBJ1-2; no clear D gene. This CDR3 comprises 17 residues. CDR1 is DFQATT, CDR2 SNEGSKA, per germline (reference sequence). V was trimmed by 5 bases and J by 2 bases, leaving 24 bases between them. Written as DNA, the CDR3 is TGCAGTGCTGTCCCCCGGGCGACCGAAGAGCGGAACTATGGCTACACCTTC. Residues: CSAVPRATEERNYGYTF.

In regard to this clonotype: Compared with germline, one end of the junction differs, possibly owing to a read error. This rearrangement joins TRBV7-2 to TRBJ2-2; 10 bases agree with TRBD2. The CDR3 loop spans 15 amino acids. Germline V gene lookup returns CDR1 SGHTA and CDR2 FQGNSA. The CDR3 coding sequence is TGTGCCAGCAGCCTAGCGGGGGAGGTCACCGGGGAGCTGTTTTTT. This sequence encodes CASSLAGEVTGELFF.

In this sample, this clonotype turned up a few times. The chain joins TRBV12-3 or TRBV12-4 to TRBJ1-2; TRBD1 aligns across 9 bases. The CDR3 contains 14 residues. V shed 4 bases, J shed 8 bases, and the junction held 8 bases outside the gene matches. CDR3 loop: CASSWGDRVKGYTF. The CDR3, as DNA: TGTGCCAGCAGTTGGGGGGACAGGGTTAAAGGCTACACCTTC.